These 30 T cell receptor beta chains originate from one sample sequenced in a study of T cell repertoires in ileal Crohn's disease. As to time point: neoterminal ileum biopsy at postoperative endoscopy, about 6 months after surgery. Clones were sequenced by immunoSEQ multiplex PCR, and TCRdb holds only the in-frame ones, with some missing. Altogether approximately 5,400 clones are present, 69% being singletons, with the ten largest covering 29%. Material: ileal tissue. The origin of the receptors is an adult with Crohn's disease.

This clone was counted between two and nine times. At one end, the junction sequence differs from germline, possibly due to a read error. The V and J genes are TRBV5-1 and TRBJ1-6; tentative D call: TRBD1 (5 bases). Germline CDR1 and CDR2: SGHRS and YFSETQ. CDR3 length equals 13 residues. CDR3 coding DNA: TGTGCCAGCAGCTTGGGGGGGGTTGCACCCCTCCACTTT. It translates to CASSLGGVAPLHF.

The chain uses TRBV15 and TRBJ2-3, with TRBD2 as a possible D gene (6 bases). Germline CDR1 LNHNV, CDR2 YYDKDF (reference sequence). The germline V and J ends were trimmed by 5 bases and 4 bases, with 16 bases remaining between them. The CDR3 is made up of 15 amino acids. The CDR3, as DNA: TGTGCCACCAGCCCACCCTGGGGGGACTCAGATACGCAGTATTTT. Its protein is CATSPPWGDSDTQYF. Based on the CDR3 plus reference TRBV15 and TRBJ2-3, the full variable domain is DAMVIQNPRYQVTQFGKPVTLSCSQTLNHNVMYWYQQKSSQAPKLLFHYYDKDFNNEADTPDNFQSRRPNTSFCFLDIRSPGLGDTAMYLCATSPPWGDSDTQYFGPGTRLTVL.

This clone rates as large (0.1 to 1%). As DNA, the CDR3 is TGTGCCAGTCAGTGGGGGACTCGGGCGGCTGAAGCTTTCTTT. Its protein is CASQWGTRAAEAFF. This chain links TRBV11-2 with TRBJ1-1; weak D call: TRBD1 (5 bases). The germline V gene encodes CDR1 SGHAT and CDR2 FQNNGV. V was pared by 9 bases and J by 6 bases, with 20 bases between. The CDR3 runs to 14 residues.

The V call is TRBV18, the J call TRBJ1-1; TRBD1 is a possible D gene (5 bases). Germline CDR1 reads KGHSH; CDR2 reads LQKENI. The germline V and J ends were trimmed by 4 bases and 8 bases, with 23 bases remaining between them. The CDR3 length is 16 residues. The CDR3 nucleotides are TGTGCCAGCTCACAAAGTATTCGCCAGGGCGTCGGGGAAGCTTTCTTT. Its translation: CASSQSIRQGVGEAFF.

The rearrangement uses TRBV4-2 and TRBJ1-4; TRBD1 agrees at 7 bases. Losses at the gene ends were 3 bases for V and 5 bases for J; bases not matched to a gene: 9. The CDR3 totals 16 residues. Germline V gives CDR1 LGHNA, CDR2 YNFKEQ. CDR3 sequence: CASSQSPGQRNEKLFF. The CDR3 coding sequence is TGTGCCAGCAGCCAGTCCCCGGGACAGAGAAATGAAAAACTGTTTTTT.

The chain uses TRBV5-6 and TRBJ1-1; D unresolved. Trimming shortened V by 3 bases and J by 2 bases, and 14 bases separated the two germline ends. The CDR3 length is 15 residues. Germline V lookup: CDR1 SGHDT, CDR2 YYEEEE. The CDR3 loop reads CASSSPGDLNTEAFF. CDR3 DNA sequence: TGTGCCAGCAGCTCTCCCGGGGATTTAAACACTGAAGCTTTCTTT.

A few counts support this clone. V gene TRBV5-1 combines with J gene TRBJ1-4, with a possible D match to TRBD1 (6 bases). The CDR3 covers 18 residues. The V gene's germline CDR1 is SGHRS and CDR2 YFSETQ. The V end lost 0 bases, the J end lost 8 bases, and 23 bases lay between the germline ends. As DNA, the CDR3 is TGCGCCAGCAGCTTGGGCCAGGGGAGGGTTGGGAGAGAGGAAAAACTGTTTTTT. This encodes CASSLGQGRVGREEKLFF.

The gene calls are TRBV6-1 and TRBJ2-7; a weak D match, TRBD2 (6 bases). Trimming removed 2 bases from V and 4 bases from J, with 15 bases in between. Germline V gene sequence: CDR1 MNHNS, CDR2 SASEGT. This CDR3 contains 15 residues. CDR3 sequence: CASSERGGSQYEQYF. The CDR3 DNA reads as TGTGCCAGCAGTGAACGTGGGGGGTCTCAGTACGAGCAGTACTTC.

The chain carries TRBV19 and TRBJ1-1; perhaps TRBD1 as D (5 bases). V was shortened by 4 bases and J by 1 base, with 16 bases between the two germline ends. The CDR3 is 16 amino acids. Germline V CDR1 and CDR2: LNHDA, SQIVND (reference sequence). The CDR3, as DNA: TGTGCCAGTAGTACCAGATCGACAGTTAAGAACACTGAAGCTTTCTTT. Its protein is CASSTRSTVKNTEAFF.

The sample holds a few counts of this clone. This chain joins TRBV7-2 and TRBJ1-4; no firm D call. This CDR3 has 13 residues. Trimming took off 4 bases at V and 8 bases at J, with 11 bases between the two ends. The germline V gene has CDR1 SGHTA and CDR2 FQGNSA. The CDR3, as DNA: TGTGCCAGCAGCTCGGAATCGGGGGAAAAACTGTTTTTT. Translated, it gives CASSSESGEKLFF.

V gene TRBV9 combines with J gene TRBJ2-5; D gene ambiguous. Trimming took off 4 bases at V and 3 bases at J, with 19 bases between the two ends. CDR1 is SGDLS and CDR2 is YYNGEE in the germline V gene. There are 16 residues in the CDR3. The CDR3 region is CASSRGGGEVEETQYF. The CDR3 DNA sequence: TGTGCCAGCAGCCGTGGTGGCGGCGAGGTGGAAGAGACCCAGTACTTC.

This sequence joins TRBV14 and TRBJ2-1; 11 bases agree with TRBD2. The germline V gene has CDR1 SGHDN and CDR2 FVKESK. The trim removed 1 base at V and 8 bases at J, leaving 10 bases unmatched. The CDR3 spans 17 residues. CDR3 sequence: CASSQAELAGGLDEQFF. The CDR3 DNA is TGTGCCAGCAGCCAAGCGGAGCTAGCGGGAGGTTTGGATGAGCAGTTCTTC.

Notes on this clone: A read error may produce the germline difference seen at one junction end. This chain links TRBV5-1 with TRBJ2-3, with 8 bases identical to TRBD1. Germline CDR1 reads SGHRS; CDR2 reads YFSETQ. This CDR3 comprises 14 residues. The DNA for the CDR3 is TGTGCCAGCAGCCGGGACAGGCTCACAGATACGCAGTATTTT. Protein: CASSRDRLTDTQYF.

This clone appeared a few times. The chain joins TRBV5-4 to TRBJ2-1; TRBD2 agrees at 16 bases. Per germline, CDR1 SGHNT and CDR2 YYREEE (reference sequence). The CDR3 has 16 amino acids. With V trimmed by 4 bases and J by 9 bases, 7 bases remained unmatched. CDR3 amino acids: CASSAGLAGGGGEQFF. CDR3 coding DNA: TGTGCCAGCAGCGCGGGACTAGCGGGAGGGGGGGGTGAGCAGTTCTTC.

CDR3 nucleotide sequence: TGTGCCAGCAGCTCATTAGCGGGAGGGGTAGCCAAAAACATTCAGTACTTC. Protein product: CASSSLAGGVAKNIQYF. The genes are TRBV11-2 and TRBJ2-4, with 11 bases identical to TRBD2. Germline-derived CDR1 and CDR2 are SGHAT and FQNNGV. V was pared by 4 bases and J by 0 bases, with 5 bases of the junction left unmatched. The CDR3 runs to 17 residues. Based on the CDR3 plus reference TRBV11-2 and TRBJ2-4, the full variable domain is EAGVAQSPRYKIIEKRQSVAFWCNPISGHATLYWYQQILGQGPKLLIQFQNNGVVDDSQLPKDRFSAERLKGVDSTLKIQPAKLEDSAVYLCASSSLAGGVAKNIQYFGAGTRLSVL.

The V gene is TRBV5-4, the J gene TRBJ1-4, with 7 bases that match TRBD1. V gave up 1 base and J gave up 8 bases; unmatched junction bases: 11. CDR1 SGHNT and CDR2 YYREEE come from the germline V gene (reference sequence). This CDR3 comprises 16 residues. CDR3 amino acids: CASSLRQARGDEKLFF. The CDR3 DNA sequence: TGTGCCAGCAGCTTGCGACAAGCCAGGGGGGACGAAAAACTGTTTTTT.

Remarks on this clone: One junction end does not reproduce the germline sequence, and a read error may be involved. This rearrangement joins TRBV5-1 to TRBJ2-3; possible D gene TRBD2, 5 bases. CDR3 length: 14 amino acids. Germline assignment: CDR1 SGHRS and CDR2 YFSETQ. CDR3 nucleotide sequence: TGTGCCAGCAGCTTAGAGGGAGCGGAAGATACGCAGTATTTT. Translated: CASSLEGAEDTQYF.

This clone was seen only a few times. The chain recombines TRBV9 with TRBJ2-1, with 8 bases that match TRBD1. V was clipped by 4 bases and J by 8 bases; unmatched bases: 14. This CDR3 region has 16 residues. CDR1 is SGDLS and CDR2 is YYNGEE in the germline V gene. Written as DNA, the CDR3 is TGTGCCAGCAGCCCCCCCGACAGGGGCGACGGCGATGAGCAGTTCTTC. This codes for CASSPPDRGDGDEQFF.

The chain is built from TRBV19 and TRBJ1-5; perhaps TRBD1 as D (6 bases). CDR1 and CDR2 from the germline V gene are LNHDA and SQIVND (reference sequence). CDR3 length: 14 residues. V lost 2 bases and J lost 3, with 8 bases in between. CDR3 loop: CASSIRTANQPQHF. The CDR3 nucleotides are TGTGCCAGTAGTATAAGGACAGCCAATCAGCCCCAGCATTTT.

This clone was observed once. The chain is built from TRBV29-1 and TRBJ2-3; 7 nucleotides agree with TRBD1. From germline, CDR1 is SQVTM and CDR2 ANQGSEA. J gave up 0 bases and V 5 bases, and 2 bases lay outside the gene matches. The CDR3 spans 13 residues. The CDR3 coding sequence is TGCAGCGTTACGGGACAGAGCACAGATACGCAGTATTTT. It translates to CSVTGQSTDTQYF.

This chain joins TRBV5-1 and TRBJ1-2, with D perhaps matching TRBD1 (5 bases). The CDR3 totals 15 residues. The germline CDR1 and CDR2 sequences are SGHRS and YFSETQ. Trimming took 2 bases from V and 4 from J, leaving 15 bases between them. The CDR3, as DNA: TGCGCCAGCAGCTTCCCGGGGGTAGGCCCCTATGGCTACACCTTC. Its translation: CASSFPGVGPYGYTF.

This clone came up a few times. The V gene is TRBV27, the J gene TRBJ1-6; D is unresolved. Trimming took off 3 bases at V and 7 bases at J, with 10 bases between the two ends. The CDR3 covers 14 residues. CDR1 MNHEY and CDR2 SMNVEV come from the germline V gene (reference sequence). CDR3 coding DNA: TGTGCCAGCAGTTTGCTCGTCGGGAATTCACCCCTCCACTTT. Translating it yields CASSLLVGNSPLHF.

Judged by abundance, this clone is large. CDR3 in amino acids: CASSYRGRAWEQYV. The CDR3 coding sequence is TGTGCCAGCAGTTACAGGGGCAGGGCTTGGGAGCAGTACGTC. The chain has TRBV28 and TRBJ2-7, with 7 nucleotides matching TRBD1. V was pared by 4 bases and J by 7 bases, with 10 bases of the junction left unmatched. Germline loops: CDR1 MDHEN, CDR2 SYDVKM. The CDR3 has 14 amino acids.

This sequence joins TRBV19 and TRBJ1-2, with a possible D match to TRBD1 (6 bases). In germline, CDR1 is LNHDA, CDR2 SQIVND (reference sequence). V dropped 5 bases and J dropped 8 bases, with 21 bases sitting between them. The CDR3 is made up of 15 amino acids. The CDR3 nucleotides read TGTGCCAGTAGTGTGAACAGGGTCTCTATGGGCGGCTACACCTTC. Its protein product is CASSVNRVSMGGYTF.

The chain recombines TRBV7-6 with TRBJ2-5; TRBD1 might be the D (6 bases). Trimming stripped 7 bases from V and 7 bases from J, with 16 bases between. Per the germline V gene, CDR1 is SGHVS and CDR2 is FNYEAQ. The CDR3 sequence is 13 residues long. CDR3 sequence (DNA): TGTGCCAGCACCCCAACAGGGAAAGGGACCCAGTACTTC. Its translation: CASTPTGKGTQYF.

The rearrangement uses TRBV7-8 and TRBJ2-5; 7 bases are shared with TRBD1. With 9 bases clipped from V and 1 base from J, the junction kept 8 bases outside the gene matches. CDR1 and CDR2 (germline): SGHVS, FQNEAQ. The length of the CDR3 is 14 residues. CDR3 region: CASKAGGSQETQYF. CDR3 bases: TGTGCCAGTAAAGCAGGGGGATCCCAAGAGACCCAGTACTTC.

The genes are TRBV19 and TRBJ1-6; D gene unclear. Germline CDR1 reads LNHDA; CDR2 reads SQIVND (reference sequence). Trimming took off 6 bases at V and 3 bases at J, with 24 bases between the two ends. This CDR3 is built from 19 residues. CDR3 amino acids: CASSRSRVESNFYNSPLHF. The CDR3 nucleotides read TGTGCCAGTAGCCGGTCGAGGGTAGAATCCAATTTCTATAATTCACCCCTCCACTTT.

The chain employs TRBV7-2 and TRBJ2-3; D perhaps matches TRBD1 (6 bases). There are 16 residues in the CDR3. Trimming left V 5 bases short and J 7 bases short, with 22 bases between. Germline assignment: CDR1 SGHTA and CDR2 FQGNSA. In nucleotides, the CDR3 is TGTGCCAGCAGCCAGTCCAGGGCAGGGGTTAGAAATACGCAGTATTTT. Its protein is CASSQSRAGVRNTQYF.

V is TRBV11-2 and J is TRBJ2-7, with D perhaps TRBD2 (7 bases). Germline assignment: CDR1 SGHAT and CDR2 FQNNGV. V was trimmed by 3 bases and J by 7 bases, leaving 13 bases between them. The CDR3 contains 13 residues. The CDR3 protein is CASSFGRGGEQYV. CDR3 sequence (DNA): TGTGCCAGCAGCTTCGGCAGGGGAGGGGAGCAGTACGTC.

The chain couples TRBV7-9 to TRBJ2-2; D is unresolved. This CDR3 spans 14 amino acids. V was shortened by 10 bases and J by 0 bases, with 12 bases between the two germline ends. Per the germline V gene, CDR1 is SEHNR and CDR2 is FQNEAQ (reference sequence). CDR3 amino acids: CANGQASNTGELFF. CDR3 nucleotide sequence: TGTGCCAATGGCCAGGCTTCGAACACCGGGGAGCTGTTTTTT.